The 31 T cell receptor beta chains listed next were all sequenced from one sample in a study of cytotoxic CD8 clonotypes in ibrutinib-treated CLL. This table comes from immunoSEQ multiplex PCR, and its TCRdb copy is limited to in-frame clones, with some not included. The data hold about 160,000 clones, with roughly 77% observed a single time. This specimen consisted of PBMCs, obtained after 12 months of ibrutinib treatment. Every receptor here comes from a human donor with chronic lymphocytic leukemia.

The rearrangement links TRBV27 to TRBJ2-7; 7 bases line up with TRBD1. Germline CDR1 MNHEY, CDR2 SMNVEV (reference sequence). The CDR3 runs to 14 residues. The V and J ends lost 9 bases and 0 bases, in that order; junction bases with no gene match: 8. The CDR3 loop reads CASSKDRSSYEQYF. The CDR3, as DNA: TGTGCCAGTAGTAAGGACAGGAGCTCCTACGAGCAGTACTTC.

J is TRBJ1-3 and V is TRBV18, with D possibly being TRBD1 (6 bases). Trimming took 6 bases from V and 0 from J, leaving 15 bases between them. Germline V CDR1 and CDR2: KGHSH, LQKENI. CDR3 length: 16 residues. CDR3 nucleotides: TGTGCCAGCTCGGGATACGGCAGGGGCTCTGGAAACACCATATATTTT. Translating it yields CASSGYGRGSGNTIYF.

This clone has only a few counts. This sequence joins TRBV6-5 and TRBJ2-7, with 7 nucleotides matching TRBD1. CDR1 and CDR2 (germline): MNHEY, SVGAGI. The CDR3 contains 15 residues. The ends lost 4 bases at V and 6 bases at J; junction bases unmatched: 12. This chain's CDR3 is CASSLLETGSLEQYF. CDR3 in DNA: TGTGCCAGCAGTTTGTTGGAGACAGGGTCCCTCGAGCAGTACTTC.

Here the CDR3 DNA reads TGTGCCAGCTCACCGGGCACCCCGGCCTACGAGCAGTACTTC. Its protein product is CASSPGTPAYEQYF. The J gene is TRBJ2-7, the V gene TRBV18; no clear D. Germline-derived CDR1 and CDR2 are KGHSH and LQKENI. Trimming removed 3 bases at V and 2 bases at J, with 11 bases between. CDR3 size: 14 residues.

A few counts support this clone. The chain has TRBV28 and TRBJ2-1, with 7 bases fitting TRBD2. CDR1 and CDR2 (germline): MDHEN, SYDVKM. The CDR3 contains 16 residues. V dropped 5 bases and J dropped 8; count of bases not matched to a gene: 15. CDR3 coding DNA: TGTGCCAGCAGTCCTCGACTAGCCAGCCTTAGGGATGAGCAGTTCTTC. It translates to CASSPRLASLRDEQFF.

This clone came up once. This chain uses TRBV19 with TRBJ2-7; 8 bases agree with TRBD2. Germline assignment: CDR1 LNHDA and CDR2 SQIVND (reference sequence). The CDR3 covers 13 residues. J gave up 6 bases and V 5 bases, and 6 bases lay outside the gene matches. CDR3 residues: CASSWGLGFEQYF. The CDR3 DNA follows: TGTGCCAGTAGTTGGGGACTAGGGTTCGAGCAGTACTTC. Supplemented by reference TRBV19 and TRBJ2-7, the full variable domain reads DGGITQSPKYLFRKEGQNVTLSCEQNLNHDAMYWYRQDPGQGLRLIYYSQIVNDFQKGDIAEGYSVSREKKESFPLTVTSAQKNPTAFYLCASSWGLGFEQYFGPGTRLTVT.

The genes are TRBV10-3 and TRBJ1-2; TRBD1 is a possible D gene (6 bases). Deletions cut 2 bases from V and 8 bases from J, with 12 bases between. CDR1 and CDR2 (germline): ENHRY, SYGVKD. The CDR3 has 13 residues. The CDR3 loop reads CAISETGLEGYTF. In DNA form, the CDR3 reads TGTGCCATCAGTGAGACAGGGTTAGAGGGCTACACCTTC.

The chain has TRBV19 and TRBJ1-2; the D gene is possibly TRBD1 (6 bases). Deletions cut 3 bases from V and 4 bases from J, with 21 bases between. The CDR3 length is 17 residues. Per germline, CDR1 LNHDA and CDR2 SQIVND (reference sequence). The CDR3 sequence is CASSIGGLQGEIYGYTF. The DNA for the CDR3 is TGTGCCAGTAGTATTGGGGGCCTACAGGGAGAAATCTATGGCTACACCTTC.

The rearrangement joins TRBV25-1 to TRBJ1-5; 7 nucleotides align to TRBD1. The V segment lost 0 bases and the J segment 4 bases; nucleotides outside the gene matches: 9. The CDR3 has 17 amino acids. Per germline, CDR1 MGHDK and CDR2 SYGVNS. The CDR3 here is CASSEYTGDRDNQPQHF. In nucleotides, the CDR3 is TGTGCCAGCAGTGAATATACGGGGGACAGAGATAATCAGCCCCAGCATTTT.

The genes are TRBV7-2 and TRBJ2-2; tentatively, D is TRBD1 (5 bases). Between the trimmed V and J ends, which lost 5 bases and 2 bases, there was a span of 12 bases. The CDR3 has 15 amino acids. The germline V gene has CDR1 SGHTA and CDR2 FQGNSA. The CDR3 DNA is TGTGCCAGCAGCGTAAGGGGTATTAACACCGGGGAGCTGTTTTTT. It specifies CASSVRGINTGELFF.

CDR3 nucleotides: TGCGCCAGCAGGCCGGGAACCCAAGAGACCCAGTACTTC. This sequence encodes CASRPGTQETQYF. The genes are TRBV5-1 and TRBJ2-5; TRBD2 might be the D (5 bases). The germline V gene has CDR1 SGHRS and CDR2 YFSETQ. The CDR3 is made up of 13 amino acids. Trimming took off 5 bases at V and 1 base at J, with 9 bases between the two ends.

In its sample, this clone was seen a few times. The rearrangement joins TRBV11-2 to TRBJ2-1, with D unresolved. Per germline, CDR1 SGHAT and CDR2 FQNNGV. V shed 5 bases and J shed 5 bases, with 16 bases lying between them. CDR3 length equals 15 residues. Written as DNA, the CDR3 is TGTGCCAGCAGCCCCGTACGCGGCAGCCACAATGAGCAGTTCTTC. Its translation is CASSPVRGSHNEQFF.

The V and J genes are TRBV28 and TRBJ2-2, with 10 bases lining up with TRBD1. The germline gives CDR1 MDHEN, CDR2 SYDVKM. V gave up 3 bases and J gave up 7 bases; unmatched junction bases: 5. The CDR3 totals 15 residues. CDR3 DNA: TGTGCCAGCAGTTTCCGGACAGGGGGGTTCGGGGAGCTGTTTTTT. It translates to CASSFRTGGFGELFF.

This chain links TRBV25-1 with TRBJ2-2; the match to TRBD2 covers 13 bases. Per germline, CDR1 MGHDK and CDR2 SYGVNS. With 5 bases clipped from V and 6 bases from J, the junction kept 6 bases outside the gene matches. The CDR3 extends over 16 amino acids. The CDR3 region is CASSTPGLAGAGELFF. CDR3 in DNA: TGTGCCAGCAGTACGCCCGGACTAGCGGGAGCCGGGGAGCTGTTTTTT.

The V gene is TRBV7-6, the J gene TRBJ2-3; 8 bases match TRBD2. The CDR3 extends over 15 amino acids. Trimming took 5 bases from V and 0 from J; bases not matched to a gene: 4. Germline V gene lookup returns CDR1 SGHVS and CDR2 FNYEAQ. CDR3: CASSRAGASTDTQYF. The DNA for the CDR3 is TGTGCCAGCAGCCGAGCGGGGGCTAGCACAGATACGCAGTATTTT.

The CDR3 DNA follows: TGTGCCAGCACGTGGGACAGGAACACTGAAGCTTTCTTT. This translates into CASTWDRNTEAFF. The chain combines TRBV11-1 with TRBJ1-1; 7 bases fit TRBD1. Germline loops: CDR1 SGHAT, CDR2 FQDESV (reference sequence). With 7 bases clipped from V and 1 base from J, the junction kept 3 bases outside the gene matches. The CDR3 sequence is 13 residues long.

This clone was counted only a few times. The V gene is TRBV6-5, the J gene TRBJ2-7, with TRBD1 matching over 8 bases. Trimming at V came to 7 bases and at J to 2 bases, leaving 7 bases not matched to a gene. CDR1 MNHEY and CDR2 SVGAGI come from the germline V gene. The CDR3 has 14 amino acids. The CDR3 sequence is CASTQDRAPYEQYF. CDR3 nucleotides: TGTGCCAGCACTCAGGACAGGGCTCCCTACGAGCAGTACTTC.

The sample holds one count of this clone. This sequence joins TRBV2 and TRBJ2-1; TRBD2 might be the D (6 bases). In germline, CDR1 is SNHLY, CDR2 FYNNEI. The V and J ends lost 5 bases and 4 bases respectively, with 15 bases between them. This CDR3 has 15 residues. The CDR3 loop is CASSSGTGRYNEQFF. CDR3 bases: TGTGCCAGCAGTTCCGGGACTGGCCGGTACAATGAGCAGTTCTTC.

This sequence joins TRBV13 and TRBJ2-2, with D maybe TRBD1 (6 bases). The length of the CDR3 is 15 residues. V lost 5 bases, J lost 2 bases, and 12 bases lay in between. Germline V gene lookup returns CDR1 PRHDT and CDR2 FYEKMQ (reference sequence). The CDR3 here is CASSQLDRNTGELFF. CDR3 bases: TGTGCCAGCAGCCAATTGGACAGAAACACCGGGGAGCTGTTTTTT.

CDR3: CASSLSGEGPGSTDTQYF. The CDR3, as DNA: TGTGCCAGCAGCTTAAGTGGGGAGGGTCCAGGTAGCACAGATACGCAGTATTTT. This sequence joins TRBV7-6 and TRBJ2-3; TRBD2 matches at 7 bases. The CDR3 runs 18 residues. V shed 2 bases and J 0 bases; nucleotides not matched to a gene: 11. The germline gives CDR1 SGHVS, CDR2 FNYEAQ.

The rearrangement links TRBV4-2 to TRBJ1-5; TRBD1 agrees at 7 bases. CDR3 size: 14 residues. J was trimmed by 2 bases and V by 5 bases; bases with no gene match: 3. Looked up from germline, CDR1 is LGHNA and CDR2 is YNFKEQ. This CDR3 is CASSGQGGNQPQHF. The CDR3 DNA follows: TGTGCCAGCAGCGGGCAGGGGGGCAATCAGCCCCAGCATTTT.

The V and J genes are TRBV18 and TRBJ1-5; D not resolved. The germline gives CDR1 KGHSH, CDR2 LQKENI. The CDR3 extends over 17 amino acids. Trimming removed 2 bases at V and 0 bases at J, with 14 bases between. CDR3 sequence: CASSPERTPYSNQPQHF. CDR3 bases: TGTGCCAGCTCACCAGAACGCACCCCGTATAGCAATCAGCCCCAGCATTTT. Full variable domain (missing parts from reference TRBV18 and TRBJ1-5): NAGVMQNPRHLVRRRGQEARLRCSPMKGHSHVYWYRQLPEEGLKFMVYLQKENIIDESGMPKERFSAEFPKEGPSILRIQQVVRGDSAAYFCASSPERTPYSNQPQHFGDGTRLSIL.

V usage is TRBV19 and J usage is TRBJ2-4; TRBD2 aligns across 11 bases. Germline V gene lookup returns CDR1 LNHDA and CDR2 SQIVND (reference sequence). This CDR3 spans 20 amino acids. J lost 0 bases, V lost 7 bases, and 17 bases had no gene match. The CDR3 sequence: CASTPQPGTSGDLAKNIQYF. The CDR3 DNA follows: TGTGCCAGTACCCCTCAACCGGGGACTAGCGGTGATCTAGCCAAAAACATTCAGTACTTC. Variable domain in full (rest from reference TRBV19 and TRBJ2-4): DGGITQSPKYLFRKEGQNVTLSCEQNLNHDAMYWYRQDPGQGLRLIYYSQIVNDFQKGDIAEGYSVSREKKESFPLTVTSAQKNPTAFYLCASTPQPGTSGDLAKNIQYFGAGTRLSVL.

This chain connects TRBV28 to TRBJ2-7; 10 bases align to TRBD1. Germline lookup yields CDR1 MDHEN and CDR2 SYDVKM. CDR3 length: 14 residues. J lost 6 bases, V lost 4 bases, and 6 bases had no gene match. The CDR3 DNA reads TGTGCCAGCAGTTCCACCGGGACAGGGGCCGAGCAGTACTTC. Amino acid sequence: CASSSTGTGAEQYF.

The J gene is TRBJ1-2, the V gene TRBV7-9, with D possibly being TRBD1 (5 bases). Germline V gene sequence: CDR1 SEHNR, CDR2 FQNEAQ (reference sequence). Trimming took off 2 bases at V and 0 bases at J, with 10 bases between the two ends. The CDR3 is made up of 15 amino acids. This CDR3 reads CASSLSGPANYGYTF. CDR3 sequence (DNA): TGTGCCAGCAGCTTATCAGGGCCCGCTAACTATGGCTACACCTTC. Looking up the rest from reference TRBV7-9 and TRBJ1-2 gives the full variable domain: DTGVSQNPRHKITKRGQNVTFRCDPISEHNRLYWYRQTLGQGPEFLTYFQNEAQLEKSRLLSDRFSAERPKGSFSTLEIQRTEQGDSAMYLCASSLSGPANYGYTFGSGTRLTVV.

The V gene is TRBV11-3, the J gene TRBJ2-6; maybe TRBD1 (5 bases). Germline lookup yields CDR1 SGHNT and CDR2 YENEEA. CDR3 length: 17 residues. The germline V and J ends were trimmed by 2 bases and 0 bases, with 11 bases remaining between them. DNA for the CDR3: TGTGCCAGCAGCTTACGGCAGGGTTTCTCTGGGGCCAACGTCCTGACTTTC. This sequence encodes CASSLRQGFSGANVLTF. The complete variable domain, with remaining parts taken from reference TRBV11-3 and TRBJ2-6, reads EAGVVQSPRYKIIEKKQPVAFWCNPISGHNTLYWYLQNLGQGPELLIRYENEEAVDDSQLPKDRFSAERLKGVDSTLKIQPAELGDSAVYLCASSLRQGFSGANVLTFGAGSRLTVL.

This rearrangement joins TRBV7-6 to TRBJ1-1, with 7 bases aligning to TRBD1. The trim removed 3 bases at V and 0 bases at J, leaving 4 bases unmatched. CDR1 is SGHVS and CDR2 is FNYEAQ in the germline V gene. There are 15 residues in the CDR3. CDR3 in amino acids: CASSLWGQMNTEAFF. The CDR3 coding sequence is TGTGCCAGCAGCTTGTGGGGACAGATGAACACTGAAGCTTTCTTT.

This chain joins TRBV9 and TRBJ2-7, with 14 nucleotides matching TRBD2. The CDR3 runs 17 residues. CDR1 and CDR2 (germline): SGDLS, YYNGEE. V lost 0 bases, J lost 10 bases, and 12 bases stayed unmatched. In DNA form, the CDR3 reads TGTGCCAGCAGCGTAGGAGGCCGGGGGACTAGCGGGGGCCCCCAGTACTTC. Amino acid sequence: CASSVGGRGTSGGPQYF.

CDR3 protein: CASSIGQGASDGYTF. The CDR3 DNA follows: TGTGCCAGCAGCATCGGACAGGGGGCAAGCGATGGCTACACCTTC. The chain joins TRBV7-9 to TRBJ1-2; the match to TRBD1 covers 11 bases. The CDR3 is 15 amino acids. Trimming removed 5 bases from V and 6 bases from J; junction bases left unmatched: 8. Germline CDR1 SEHNR, CDR2 FQNEAQ (reference sequence).

This chain uses TRBV28 with TRBJ1-4; the D is unclear. The CDR3 runs to 15 residues. The ends were cut back, 8 bases at V and 7 bases at J, with 20 bases in the middle. The germline V gene has CDR1 MDHEN and CDR2 SYDVKM. The CDR3 bases are TGTGCCAGCGGAGGGCTGCAGACCGACCTTGAAAAACTGTTTTTT. Translation: CASGGLQTDLEKLFF.

A few counts support this clone. J is TRBJ2-1 and V is TRBV13; TRBD1 matches at 7 bases. V dropped 8 bases and J dropped 6; count of bases not matched to a gene: 13. The CDR3 is made up of 15 amino acids. Germline CDR1 reads PRHDT; CDR2 reads FYEKMQ (reference sequence). CDR3 sequence reads: CASAQYGTALNEQFF. The CDR3 nucleotides are TGTGCCAGCGCGCAATACGGGACAGCCCTCAATGAGCAGTTCTTC.